This TCR beta chain is from a study of T cell responses to AZD1222 COVID-19 vaccine. In the study overall: Second-dose groups at about 4 or about 12 weeks were pooled.

This clone occurred a few times. Assay: immunoSEQ multiplex PCR; the TCRdb copy retains only in-frame clones and omits some. Of 180,000 or so clones listed, around 88% were seen once; the top ten hold approximately 8%. CDR3 length: 15 amino acids. Germline trimming cut 4 bases from V and 0 bases from J; bases unmatched to any gene: 5. Germline lookup yields CDR1 KGHDR and CDR2 SFDVKD. This chain joins TRBV24-1 and TRBJ2-7, with 7 bases matching TRBD1. The TCR originated in an adult in good health. Sequencing used peripheral blood, obtained on day 0 of AZD1222 vaccination. CDR3 in amino acids: CATSDRRDSSYEQYF. The CDR3 DNA reads as TGTGCCACCAGTGACAGACGGGACAGCTCCTACGAGCAGTACTTC.